The text below deals with one T cell receptor beta chain. Its specificity is unknown. The sample belongs to a study of blood T cells in healthy people across ages. Overall study findings and caveats: The study found more naive CD4+ cells and higher diversity in long-lived than aged donors.

The CDR3 is made up of 12 amino acids. The germline V and J ends were trimmed by 7 bases and 3 bases, with 12 bases remaining between them. The germline V gene encodes CDR1 DFQATT and CDR2 SNEGSKA (reference sequence). They isolated at least 6.5 million PBMCs from each sample. Total RNA was isolated from each sample in quantities of at least 5.5 micrograms. With a J-beta primer mix and a sample-barcoded 5' primer, a second PCR ran roughly 7 to 11 cycles. TCRdb reprocessed the 5' RACE reads via MiXCR and lists one record per CDR3 protein. The table lists approximately 800,000 distinct CDR3 sequences, about 37% of them singletons.

The sequencing input was blood. V and J are TRBV20-1 and TRBJ2-5; TRBD2 might be the D (5 bases). The clonotype comes from a man aged 18 to 30 in good health. The CDR3 here is CSGYGNKETQYF. Here the CDR3 DNA reads TGCAGTGGATACGGGAATAAAGAGACCCAGTACTTC.